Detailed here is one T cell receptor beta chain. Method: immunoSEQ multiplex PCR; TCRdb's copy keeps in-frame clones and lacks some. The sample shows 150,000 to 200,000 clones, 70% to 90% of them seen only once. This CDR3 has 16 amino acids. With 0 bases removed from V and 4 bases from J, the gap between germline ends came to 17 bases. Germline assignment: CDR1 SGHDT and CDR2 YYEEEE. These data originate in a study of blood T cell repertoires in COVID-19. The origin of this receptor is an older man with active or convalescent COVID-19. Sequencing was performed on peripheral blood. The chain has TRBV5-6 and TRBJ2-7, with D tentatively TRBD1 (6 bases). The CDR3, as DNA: TGTGCCAGCAGCTTGGCGGGTGGGGGCCTTCCGTACGAGCAGTACTTC. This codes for CASSLAGGGLPYEQYF.